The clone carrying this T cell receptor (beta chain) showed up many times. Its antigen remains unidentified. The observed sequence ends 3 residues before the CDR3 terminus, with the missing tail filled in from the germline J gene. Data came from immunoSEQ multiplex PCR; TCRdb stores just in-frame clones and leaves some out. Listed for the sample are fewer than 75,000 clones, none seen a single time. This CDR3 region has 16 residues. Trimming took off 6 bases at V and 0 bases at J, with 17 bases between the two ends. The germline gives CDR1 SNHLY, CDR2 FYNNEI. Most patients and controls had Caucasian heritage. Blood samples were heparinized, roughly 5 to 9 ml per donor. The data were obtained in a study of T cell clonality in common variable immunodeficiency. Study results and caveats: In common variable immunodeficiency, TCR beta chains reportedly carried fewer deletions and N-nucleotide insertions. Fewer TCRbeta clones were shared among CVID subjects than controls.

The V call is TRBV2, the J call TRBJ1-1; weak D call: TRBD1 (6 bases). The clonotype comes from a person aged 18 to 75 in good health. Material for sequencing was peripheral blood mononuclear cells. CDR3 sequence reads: CASRWETGLMNTEAFF. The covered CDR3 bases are TGTGCCAGCAGGTGGGAGACAGGACTCATGAACACTGAA.